A selection of T cell receptor beta chains follows, all from one sample in a study of breast tumors, draining lymph nodes, adjacent tissues. TCRdb processed the multiplex PCR reads anew with MiXCR; each CDR3 protein has one entry. The data show approximately 150,000 distinct CDR3 sequences, with 32% seen just once and roughly 2.3% held by the top ten. Sequenced material: axillary lymph node tissue. These receptors were obtained from a female donor with breast cancer. Some clones in this sample may be carry-over from other donors' samples. Each CDR3 is given with its conserved first and last residue. Fields, in order: D gene, V gene, clone size, CDR3 length, J gene, CDR3 DNA, CDR3 protein. D genes are given only for firm matches. Clone size, where shown, is once, few, many, or a class for clones that have expanded.

>TRBD1|TRBV19|.|16|TRBJ2-3
TGTGCCAGTAGTATCTCCGGGACAGGGAACACGGATACGCAGTATTTT
CASSISGTGNTDTQYF
>TRBD1|TRBV7-2|many|13|TRBJ1-2
TGTGCCAGCAGCTTGAGGGGGCAGGAGGGCTACACCTTC
CASSLRGQEGYTF
>.|TRBV28|.|14|TRBJ2-7
TGTGCCAGCAGTGGTTCGGAGGGCTCCTACGAGCAGTGCTTC
CASSGSEGSYEQCF
>.|TRBV20-1|.|11|TRBJ1-4
TGCAGTGCTGTATGGCCCACCGGGGAGGTTTTT
CSAVWPTGEVF
>TRBD2|TRBV20-1|many|13|TRBJ2-7
TGCAGTGCTAGGGGAGGGGAGTCCTACGAGCAGTACTTC
CSARGGESYEQYF
>TRBD1|TRBV5-6|few|15|TRBJ1-2
TGTGCCAGCAGCTTGGGGGGACAGGGTAACTATGGCTACACCTTC
CASSLGGQGNYGYTF
>.|TRBV5-8|many|12|TRBJ1-6
TGTGCCAGCAGCTTGGGGGTTAGCGCCCTCCACTTT
CASSLGVSALHF
>.|TRBV15|many|13|TRBJ1-5
TGTGCCACCAGCAGAAATAGCAATCAGCCCCAGCATTTT
CATSRNSNQPQHF
>.|TRBV27|.|10|TRBJ1-6
TGTGCCAGCAGTTTAACACCCCTCCACTTT
CASSLTPLHF
>.|TRBV10-3|many|15|TRBJ1-5
TGTGCCATCAGTGAGTCTAACAGCCGCAATCAGCCCCAGCATTTT
CAISESNSRNQPQHF
>.|TRBV9|.|12|TRBJ1-4
TGTGCCAGCAGCGTAGGCGGGAGTGAACTGTTTTTT
CASSVGGSELFF
>.|TRBV6-2/TRBV6-3|many|15|TRBJ1-4
TGTGCCAGCAGGCCGCAGGGGATCGGTAATGAAAAACTGTTTTTT
CASRPQGIGNEKLFF
>TRBD1|TRBV27|many|19|TRBJ2-7
TGTGCCAGCAGGTCTCGTCCCGGGACAGGGACAACTAGCTCCTACGAGCAGTACTTC
CASRSRPGTGTTSSYEQYF
>.|TRBV19|many|11|TRBJ1-2
TGTGCCAGTATGGTCCGAGGTGGCTACACCTTC
CASMVRGGYTF
>.|TRBV30|many|16|TRBJ1-6
TGTGCCTGGAGTGTAGACAGAGCCAGCTATAATTCACCCCTCCACTTT
CAWSVDRASYNSPLHF
>TRBD1|TRBV7-9|many|15|TRBJ1-2
TGTGCCAGCGGAACCAACCGGGACAGGATCTATGGCTACACCTTC
CASGTNRDRIYGYTF
>.|TRBV2|.|15|TRBJ1-1
TGTGCCAGCAGGAAGAAGGAGGGGTGGAACACTGAAGCTTTCTTT
CASRKKEGWNTEAFF
>TRBD1|TRBV5-6|many|15|TRBJ2-1
TGTGCCAGCAGCTACTGGGACAGGGACTACAATGAGCAGTTCTTC
CASSYWDRDYNEQFF
>.|TRBV5-8|many|14|TRBJ2-7
TGTGCCAGCAGCGAGGCCGGGCCGGGCTACGAGCAGTACTTC
CASSEAGPGYEQYF
>.|TRBV12-3/TRBV12-4|many|17|TRBJ2-6
TGTGCCAGCAGTCTCGGACAGCCTAACTCTGGGGCCAACGTCCTGACTTTC
CASSLGQPNSGANVLTF